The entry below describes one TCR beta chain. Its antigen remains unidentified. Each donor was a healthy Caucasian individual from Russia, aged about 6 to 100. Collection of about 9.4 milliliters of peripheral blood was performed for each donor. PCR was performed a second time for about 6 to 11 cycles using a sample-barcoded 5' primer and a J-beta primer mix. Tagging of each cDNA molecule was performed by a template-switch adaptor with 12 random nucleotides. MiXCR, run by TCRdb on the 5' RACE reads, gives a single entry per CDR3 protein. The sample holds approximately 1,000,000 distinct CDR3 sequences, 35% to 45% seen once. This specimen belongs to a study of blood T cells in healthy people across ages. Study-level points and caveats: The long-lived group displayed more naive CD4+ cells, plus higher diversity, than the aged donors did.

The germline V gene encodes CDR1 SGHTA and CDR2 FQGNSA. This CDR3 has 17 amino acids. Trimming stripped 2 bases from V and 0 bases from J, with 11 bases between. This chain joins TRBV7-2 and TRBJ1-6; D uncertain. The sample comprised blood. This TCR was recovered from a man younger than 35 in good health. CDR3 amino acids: CASSLTRQSSYNSPLHF. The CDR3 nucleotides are TGTGCCAGCAGCTTAACGCGACAAAGCTCCTATAATTCACCCCTCCACTTT. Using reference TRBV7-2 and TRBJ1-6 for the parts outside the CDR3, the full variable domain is GAGVSQSPSNKVTEKGKDVELRCDPISGHTALYWYRQSLGQGLEFLIYFQGNSAPDKSGLPSDRFSAERTGGSVSTLTIQRTQQEDSAVYLCASSLTRQSSYNSPLHFGNGTRLTVT.